Below, one T cell receptor beta chain is given with its context. These data are taken from a study of T cell responses to AZD1222 COVID-19 vaccine. In germline, CDR1 is MDHEN, CDR2 SYDVKM. The CDR3 is 15 amino acids. J gave up 3 bases and V 5 bases, and 10 bases lay outside the gene matches. TCRdb keeps only in-frame clones here, not all; method: immunoSEQ multiplex PCR. This sample has 95,000 to 110,000 clones, with 91% found just once. V gene TRBV28 combines with J gene TRBJ2-7, with 7 bases that match TRBD1. The material sequenced was peripheral blood, taken on day 0 of AZD1222 vaccination. This clonotype originated in an adult in good health. Here the CDR3 DNA reads TGTGCCAGCAGTCCCGCCCTACAGGGGATCTACGAGCAGTACTTC. It is translated as CASSPALQGIYEQYF.